These T cell receptor beta chains were read from a single sample in a study of blood T cells in healthy people across ages. TCRdb re-derived calls from the 5' RACE reads in MiXCR, one entry per CDR3 protein. The sample records about 570,000 distinct CDR3 sequences, roughly 28% being singletons. Sequenced material: blood. These receptors came from a woman aged 70 to 79 in good health. Both conserved end residues are part of each CDR3. Some rows mark clone size as missing; the rest say once, few, many or name a class of expanded clone.

V: TRBV6-2/TRBV6-3; size: -; CDR3: CASSYYVDYEQYF
V: TRBV20-1; size: -; CDR3: CSARAWDTFNYGYTF
V: TRBV19; size: -; CDR3: CASSGQGFAEETQYF
V: TRBV25-1; size: -; CDR3: CASSDAGYGYTF
V: TRBV12-3/TRBV12-4; size: -; CDR3: CASSKGTGQETQYF
V: TRBV6-5; size: -; CDR3: CASSYSVKGVTEAFF
V: TRBV10-3; size: few; CDR3: CAISESLHGYTF
V: TRBV6-2/TRBV6-3; size: -; CDR3: CASSSPRRGPTSGANVLTF
V: TRBV4-3; size: few; CDR3: CASSARTDSGNTIYF
V: TRBV6-6; size: few; CDR3: CASRRAPGQGNSPLHF
V: TRBV4-2; size: few; CDR3: CASSQDKGSGVEQFF
V: TRBV3-1; size: few; CDR3: CASSPRDRGNTIYF
V: TRBV7-2; size: -; CDR3: CASSLAGLGNEQFF
V: TRBV11-2; size: -; CDR3: CASSLVAPSVSIQYF
V: TRBV12-3/TRBV12-4; size: -; CDR3: CASKPIPRAKGYTF
V: TRBV11-3; size: -; CDR3: CASSLEGSRPSYEQYF
V: TRBV6-2/TRBV6-3; size: -; CDR3: CASKGWTIHGYTF
V: TRBV6-6; size: -; CDR3: CASSYVRQYNYGYTF
V: TRBV6-1; size: few; CDR3: CASSEASGAGYTF
V: TRBV7-9; size: few; CDR3: CASSLGLTGKVAYEQYF
V: TRBV20-1; size: -; CDR3: CSALSGGSKNIQYF
V: TRBV7-9; size: once; CDR3: CASSFRGAYQETQYF
V: TRBV20-1; size: -; CDR3: CSARAPTSHNEQFF
V: TRBV20-1; size: few; CDR3: CSASPGHGNEQYF
V: TRBV24-1; size: -; CDR3: CATSEGFTDTQYF
V: TRBV29-1; size: once; CDR3: CSARTGGTQAFF
V: TRBV7-9; size: -; CDR3: CASSSRGAMSYEQYF